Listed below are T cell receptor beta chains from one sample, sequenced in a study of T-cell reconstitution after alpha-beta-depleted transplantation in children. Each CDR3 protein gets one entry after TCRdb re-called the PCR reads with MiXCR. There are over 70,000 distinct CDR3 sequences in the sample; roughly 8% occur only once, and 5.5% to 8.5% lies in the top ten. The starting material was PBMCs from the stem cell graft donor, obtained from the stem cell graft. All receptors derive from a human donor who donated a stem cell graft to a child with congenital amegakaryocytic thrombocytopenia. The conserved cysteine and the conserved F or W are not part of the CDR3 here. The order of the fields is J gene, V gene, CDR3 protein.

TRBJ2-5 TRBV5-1 ASSRADRVAETQY
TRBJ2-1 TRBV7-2 ASSLAPAYNEQF
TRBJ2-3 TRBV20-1 SVEVAATDTQY
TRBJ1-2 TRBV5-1 ASSLGQNAGNGYT
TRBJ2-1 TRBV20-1 SASGGTVSYNEQF
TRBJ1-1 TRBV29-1 SVEDSLNTEAF
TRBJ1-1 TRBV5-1 ASSLTGENTEAF
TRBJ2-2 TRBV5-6 ASSSYSYSNTGELF
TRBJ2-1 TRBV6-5 ASSRTSGGTEQF
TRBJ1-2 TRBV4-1 ASSQEGRDRVYGDT
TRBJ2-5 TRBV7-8 ASSLVAWGETQY
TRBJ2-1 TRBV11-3 ASSLVGGARVQYNEQF
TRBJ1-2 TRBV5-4 ASSQDRGLHGYT
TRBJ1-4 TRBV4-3 ASSPHRGNEKLF
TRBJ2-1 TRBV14 ASSQALAGEQF
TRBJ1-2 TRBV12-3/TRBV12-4 ASTLTVIDGYT
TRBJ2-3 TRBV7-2 ASSPGGADTQY
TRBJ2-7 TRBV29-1 SVAGTGGYEQY
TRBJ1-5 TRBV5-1 ASSKQGGQPQH
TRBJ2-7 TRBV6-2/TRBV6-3 ASRLQGFEQY
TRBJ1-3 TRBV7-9 ASSLNGPRHSGNTIY
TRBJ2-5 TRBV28 ASSSPGEWPQY
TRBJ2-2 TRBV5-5 ASSHQIGGGTGELF
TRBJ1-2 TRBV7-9 ASSSAGTNYGYT
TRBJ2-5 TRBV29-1 SAGQTTQETQY
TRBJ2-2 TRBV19 ASRMRRTSGNTGELF
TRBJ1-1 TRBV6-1 ASSPGGQVTEAF
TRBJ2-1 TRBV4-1 ASSQATSGIPWNEQF
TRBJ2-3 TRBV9 ASSVAGTDTQY
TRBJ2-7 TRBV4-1 ASSPIGQGSYEQY
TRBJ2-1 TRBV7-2 ASSQPGTEQF
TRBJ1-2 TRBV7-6 ASSRSGQGAGGYT
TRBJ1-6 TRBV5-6 ASSLGAGLDSPLH
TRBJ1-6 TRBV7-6 ASRLGGRNSPLH
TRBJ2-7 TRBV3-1 ASSQFRAHYEQY
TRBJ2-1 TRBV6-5 ASSYSILVEQF
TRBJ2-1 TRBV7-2 ASSRPQGEQF
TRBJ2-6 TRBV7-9 ASSTSGANVLT
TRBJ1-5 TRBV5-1 ASSTTGWDQPQH
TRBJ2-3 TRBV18 ASSPLAGRSTDTQY
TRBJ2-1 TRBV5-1 ASNFEANFYNEQF
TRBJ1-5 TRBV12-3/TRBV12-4 ASSRGGVSQPQH
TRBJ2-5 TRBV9 ASSATSAIRETQY
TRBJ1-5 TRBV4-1 ASSRRRNDQPQH
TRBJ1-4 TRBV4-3 ASSQATGGREKLF
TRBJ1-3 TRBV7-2 ASSLVGTGAGNTIY
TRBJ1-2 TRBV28 ASSRGDGYYGYT
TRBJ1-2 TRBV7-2 ASSLFGGLGGYT
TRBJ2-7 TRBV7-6 ASSLGGGQDYEQY
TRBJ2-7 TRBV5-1 ASSDARGVPYEQY
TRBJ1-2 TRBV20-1 SALGGVGGYT
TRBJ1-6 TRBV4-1 ASSHPGTGRPLH
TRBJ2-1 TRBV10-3 AIRNPAGYNEQF
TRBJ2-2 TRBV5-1 ASSPQGQGGTGELF
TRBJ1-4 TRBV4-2 ASSQNTADWTNEKLF
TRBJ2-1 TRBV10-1 ASSESRQGTNYNEQF
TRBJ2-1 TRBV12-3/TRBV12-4 ASSSGEEAQF
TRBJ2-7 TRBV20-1 SASPPGGLGYEQY
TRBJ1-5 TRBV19 ASSPGTGGRRQPQH